These 15 T cell receptor beta chains share one sample of origin, sequenced in a study of T cell repertoires in cytomegalovirus infection. TCRdb reprocessed the reads with MiXCR, giving one entry per CDR3 protein. The sample holds under 300,000 distinct CDR3 sequences; roughly an eighth are singletons and the top ten take 1.6%. The source material was PBMCs. These receptors originate from a human donor in good health (CMV status not recorded). Some clones in this sample may be carry-over from other donors' samples.

The chain recombines TRBV19 with TRBJ1-3; D gene ambiguous. Trimming stripped 3 bases from V and 3 bases from J, with 12 bases between. The CDR3 is 15 residues long. Germline V lookup: CDR1 LNHDA, CDR2 SQIVND (reference sequence). In DNA form, the CDR3 reads TGTGCCAGTAGTATCCGGGTCAGCTTTGGAAACACCATATATTTT. Amino acids: CASSIRVSFGNTIYF.

This clonotype occurred a few times. The chain combines TRBV28 with TRBJ2-7; 13 bases are a match to TRBD2. V was clipped by 3 bases and J by 7 bases; unmatched bases: 9. The CDR3 consists of 16 residues. CDR1 is MDHEN and CDR2 is SYDVKM in the germline V gene. The CDR3 region has the DNA TGTGCCAGCAGTTTCCTAGGGACTAGCGGGATCGGGGAGCAGTACTTC. Its translation: CASSFLGTSGIGEQYF.

The sample holds a few counts of this clonotype. The V gene is TRBV5-5, the J gene TRBJ1-1; a weak D match, TRBD1 (6 bases). V dropped 0 bases and J dropped 5 bases, with 11 bases sitting between them. Germline CDR1 SGHKS, CDR2 YYEKEE (reference sequence). CDR3 size: 14 residues. This CDR3 is CASSLAPGVTEAFF. CDR3 nucleotides: TGTGCCAGCAGCTTGGCCCCAGGGGTGACTGAAGCTTTCTTT. The variable domain in full, with the rest retrieved from reference TRBV5-5 and TRBJ1-1, is DAGVTQSPTHLIKTRGQQVTLRCSPISGHKSVSWYQQVLGQGPQFIFQYYEKEERGRGNFPDRFSARQFPNYSSELNVNALLLGDSALYLCASSLAPGVTEAFFGQGTRLTVV.

This clonotype occurred many times. The chain employs TRBV19 and TRBJ2-1; weak D call: TRBD2 (5 bases). From germline, CDR1 is LNHDA and CDR2 SQIVND (reference sequence). Trimming shortened V by 3 bases and J by 3 bases, and 12 bases separated the two germline ends. This CDR3 spans 15 amino acids. The CDR3 DNA follows: TGTGCCAGTAGTATGCGGGTCCCCCACTACAATGAGCAGTTCTTC. It is translated as CASSMRVPHYNEQFF.

This chain connects TRBV6-2 or TRBV6-3 to TRBJ1-1; D is ambiguous. Germline loops: CDR1 MNHEY, CDR2 SVGEGT. This CDR3 region has 11 residues. Trimming shortened V by 11 bases and J by 4 bases, and 11 bases separated the two germline ends. This chain's CDR3 is CAARQSTEAFF. The DNA of the CDR3 is TGTGCCGCCCGCCAGAGCACTGAAGCTTTCTTT.

Ten or more counts support this clonotype. This rearrangement joins TRBV6-2 or TRBV6-3 to TRBJ2-1; no reliable D call. Looked up from germline, CDR1 is MNHEY and CDR2 is SVGEGT. CDR3 size: 13 residues. Trimming left V 2 bases short and J 8 bases short, with 10 bases between. The CDR3 protein is CASSYLVYDEQFF. The CDR3 bases are TGTGCCAGCAGTTACCTCGTTTACGATGAGCAGTTCTTC.

The chain uses TRBV20-1 and TRBJ1-3; the D is unclear. The CDR3 has 13 amino acids. V was shortened by 4 bases and J by 1 base, with 8 bases between the two germline ends. Germline V gene data show CDR1 as DFQATT and CDR2 as SNEGSKA (reference sequence). The CDR3 is CSAIDTSGNTIYF. The CDR3 coding sequence is TGCAGTGCTATTGACACGTCTGGAAACACCATATATTTT.

There are many counts of this clonotype. V usage is TRBV19 and J usage is TRBJ1-2; 8 bases match TRBD1. In germline, CDR1 is LNHDA, CDR2 SQIVND (reference sequence). The CDR3 contains 16 residues. The junction had 10 bases not matched to a gene; V was cut back by 3 bases and J by 4 bases. The CDR3 DNA reads TGTGCCAGTAGTATCGCCGGGACAGGTCGTGCCTATGGCTACACCTTC. Its protein product is CASSIAGTGRAYGYTF.

V usage is TRBV2 and J usage is TRBJ1-1; possible D gene TRBD1, 6 bases. This CDR3 is 12 amino acids long. Deletions cut 7 bases from V and 4 bases from J, with 10 bases between. The germline CDR1 and CDR2 sequences are SNHLY and FYNNEI. CDR3 bases: TGTGCCAGCAAGGAGGGGGGCACTGAAGCTTTCTTT. Protein product: CASKEGGTEAFF.

The rearrangement uses TRBV15 and TRBJ1-3; D unclear. This CDR3 has 18 amino acids. V gave up 0 bases and J gave up 0 bases, with 15 bases separating them. The germline V gene encodes CDR1 LNHNV and CDR2 YYDKDF (reference sequence). This chain's CDR3 is CATSRELPFPRSGNTIYF. The CDR3 coding sequence is TGTGCCACCAGCAGAGAGCTGCCATTCCCCCGCTCTGGAAACACCATATATTTT.

This clonotype was picked up many times. The rearrangement links TRBV7-2 to TRBJ2-2; 9 bases fit TRBD1. After removal of 3 bases from V and 1 base from J, the junction contained 3 bases not matched to a gene. Germline V gene data show CDR1 as SGHTA and CDR2 as FQGNSA. The CDR3 consists of 16 residues. The CDR3, as DNA: TGTGCCAGCAGCTTTACAGGGGGCGGGAACACCGGGGAGCTGTTTTTT. Its protein product is CASSFTGGGNTGELFF.

This clonotype was observed many times. The chain uses TRBV7-3 and TRBJ2-1, with 8 bases aligning to TRBD1. V lost 5 bases, J lost 4 bases, and 10 bases stayed unmatched. Per the germline V gene, CDR1 is SGHTA and CDR2 is FQGTGA. The CDR3 is 16 amino acids. The CDR3 DNA reads TGTGCCAGCAGCCCGAGGACAGGGCTACCATACAATGAGCAGTTCTTC. This sequence encodes CASSPRTGLPYNEQFF.

This clonotype was recorded at least ten times. The V gene is TRBV28, the J gene TRBJ1-1; tentatively, D is TRBD1 (5 bases). The CDR3 length is 15 residues. The V gene's germline CDR1 is MDHEN and CDR2 SYDVKM. Trimming stripped 5 bases from V and 1 base from J, with 14 bases between. The CDR3 nucleotides read TGTGCCAGCAGTCTCTCGGGGACGGGGAACACTGAAGCTTTCTTT. It translates to CASSLSGTGNTEAFF.

This clonotype was observed many times. This rearrangement joins TRBV12-3 or TRBV12-4 to TRBJ1-5; D may be TRBD1 (5 bases). Trimming cost V 5 bases and J 1 base, with 12 bases left between them. The CDR3 is made up of 15 amino acids. DNA of the CDR3: TGTGCCAGCAGTCTCTCAGGACAAAGCAATCAGCCCCAGCATTTT. This gives the protein CASSLSGQSNQPQHF.

This clonotype was detected many times. The chain links TRBV7-8 to TRBJ2-2; the D is unclear. V was shortened by 1 base and J by 8 bases, with 5 bases between the two germline ends. The CDR3 is 12 amino acids. Germline CDR1 SGHVS, CDR2 FQNEAQ. The CDR3 DNA reads TGTGCCAGCAGCTTAGATCGAGGGGAGCTGTTTTTT. It yields the protein CASSLDRGELFF.